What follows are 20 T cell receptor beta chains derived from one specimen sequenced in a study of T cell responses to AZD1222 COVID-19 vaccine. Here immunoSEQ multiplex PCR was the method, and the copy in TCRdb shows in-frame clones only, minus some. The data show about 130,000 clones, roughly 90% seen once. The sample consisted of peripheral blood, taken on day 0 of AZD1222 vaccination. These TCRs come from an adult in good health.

CDR3 protein: CASSSVTPPGSYTF. As DNA, the CDR3 is TGCGCCAGCAGCTCCGTGACCCCACCTGGAAGCTACACCTTC. The chain uses TRBV5-1 and TRBJ1-2, with D unclear. This CDR3 has 14 residues. CDR1 and CDR2 (germline): SGHRS, YFSETQ. Trimming left V 3 bases short and J 9 bases short, with 18 bases between.

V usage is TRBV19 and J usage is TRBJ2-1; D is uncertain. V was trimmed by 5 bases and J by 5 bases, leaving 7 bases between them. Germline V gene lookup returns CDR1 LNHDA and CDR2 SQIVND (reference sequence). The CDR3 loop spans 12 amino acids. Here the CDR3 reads CASSDPNNEQFF. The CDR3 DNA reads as TGTGCCAGTAGTGACCCAAACAATGAGCAGTTCTTC. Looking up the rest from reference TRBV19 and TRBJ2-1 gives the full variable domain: DGGITQSPKYLFRKEGQNVTLSCEQNLNHDAMYWYRQDPGQGLRLIYYSQIVNDFQKGDIAEGYSVSREKKESFPLTVTSAQKNPTAFYLCASSDPNNEQFFGPGTRLTVL.

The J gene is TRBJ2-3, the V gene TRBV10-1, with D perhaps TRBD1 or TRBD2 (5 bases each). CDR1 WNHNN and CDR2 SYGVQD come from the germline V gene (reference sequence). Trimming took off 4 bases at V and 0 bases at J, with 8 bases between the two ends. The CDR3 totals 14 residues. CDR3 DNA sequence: TGCGCCAGCAGTGCGGGGACCAGCACAGATACGCAGTATTTT. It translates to CASSAGTSTDTQYF.

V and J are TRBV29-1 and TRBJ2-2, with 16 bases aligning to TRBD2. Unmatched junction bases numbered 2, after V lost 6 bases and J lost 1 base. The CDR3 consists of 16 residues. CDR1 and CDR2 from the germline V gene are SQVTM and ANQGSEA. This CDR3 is CSVGTSGGVNTGELFF. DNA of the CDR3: TGCAGCGTGGGGACTAGCGGGGGGGTGAACACCGGGGAGCTGTTTTTT.

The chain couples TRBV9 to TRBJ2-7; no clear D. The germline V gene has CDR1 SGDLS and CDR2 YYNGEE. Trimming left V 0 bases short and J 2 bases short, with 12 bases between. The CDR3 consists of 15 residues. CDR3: CASSVAPTATYEQYF. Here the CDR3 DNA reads TGTGCCAGCAGCGTAGCTCCGACGGCCACCTACGAGCAGTACTTC.

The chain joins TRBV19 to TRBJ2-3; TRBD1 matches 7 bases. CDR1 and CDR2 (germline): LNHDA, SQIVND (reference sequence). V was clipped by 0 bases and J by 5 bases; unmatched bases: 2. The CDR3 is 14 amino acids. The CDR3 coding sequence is TGTGCCAGTAGTATAGAGACAGGGCGAGATACGCAGTATTTT. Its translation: CASSIETGRDTQYF.

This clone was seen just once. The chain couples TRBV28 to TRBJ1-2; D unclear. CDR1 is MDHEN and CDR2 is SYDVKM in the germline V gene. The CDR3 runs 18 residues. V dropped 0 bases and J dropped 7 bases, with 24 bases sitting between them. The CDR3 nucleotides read TGTGCCAGCAGTTTATGGGGAACAGAGTATCGATTGCCGTCTGGCTACACCTTC. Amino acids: CASSLWGTEYRLPSGYTF.

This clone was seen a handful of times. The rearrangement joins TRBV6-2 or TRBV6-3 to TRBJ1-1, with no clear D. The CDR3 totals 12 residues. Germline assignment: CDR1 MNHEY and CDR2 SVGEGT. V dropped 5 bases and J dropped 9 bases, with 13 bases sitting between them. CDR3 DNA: TGTGCCAGCAGTAGGCTATCTAGGCAAGCTTTCTTT. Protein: CASSRLSRQAFF.

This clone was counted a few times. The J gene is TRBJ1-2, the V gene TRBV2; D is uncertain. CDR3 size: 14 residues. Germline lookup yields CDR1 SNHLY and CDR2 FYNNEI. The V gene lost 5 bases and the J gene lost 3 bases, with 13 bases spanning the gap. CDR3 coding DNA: TGTGCCAGCAGTAGGAACCCGGAGGACTATGGCTACACCTTC. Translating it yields CASSRNPEDYGYTF.

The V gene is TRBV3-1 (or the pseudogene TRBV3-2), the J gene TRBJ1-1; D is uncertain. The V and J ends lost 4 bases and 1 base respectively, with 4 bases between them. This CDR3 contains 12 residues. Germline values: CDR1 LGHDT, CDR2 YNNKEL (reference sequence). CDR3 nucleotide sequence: TGTGCCAGCAGCCGCACGAACACTGAAGCTTTCTTT. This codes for CASSRTNTEAFF.

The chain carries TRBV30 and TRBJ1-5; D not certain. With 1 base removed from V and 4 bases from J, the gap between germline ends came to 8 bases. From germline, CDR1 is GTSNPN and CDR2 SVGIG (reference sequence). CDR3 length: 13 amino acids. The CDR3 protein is CAWSAGSNQPQHF. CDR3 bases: TGTGCCTGGAGTGCAGGTTCGAATCAGCCCCAGCATTTT.

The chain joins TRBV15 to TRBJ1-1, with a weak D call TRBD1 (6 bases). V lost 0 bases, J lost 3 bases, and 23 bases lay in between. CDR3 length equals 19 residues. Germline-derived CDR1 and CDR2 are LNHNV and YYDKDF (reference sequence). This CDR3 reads CATSRDRSGWTVVDTEAFF. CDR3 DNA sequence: TGTGCCACCAGCAGAGATCGGAGTGGATGGACAGTGGTGGACACTGAAGCTTTCTTT. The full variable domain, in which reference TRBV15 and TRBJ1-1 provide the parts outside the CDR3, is DAMVIQNPRYQVTQFGKPVTLSCSQTLNHNVMYWYQQKSSQAPKLLFHYYDKDFNNEADTPDNFQSRRPNTSFCFLDIRSPGLGDTAMYLCATSRDRSGWTVVDTEAFFGQGTRLTVV.

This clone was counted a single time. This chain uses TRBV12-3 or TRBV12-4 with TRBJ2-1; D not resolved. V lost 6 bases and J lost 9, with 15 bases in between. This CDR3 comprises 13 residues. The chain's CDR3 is CASSYALAGEQFF. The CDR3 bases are TGTGCCAGCAGCTATGCCCTGGCAGGTGAGCAGTTCTTC.

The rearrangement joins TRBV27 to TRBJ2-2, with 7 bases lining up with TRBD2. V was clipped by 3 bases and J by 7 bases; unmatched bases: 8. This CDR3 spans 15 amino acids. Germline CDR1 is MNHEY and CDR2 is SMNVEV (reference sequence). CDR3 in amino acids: CASSLSASGYGELFF. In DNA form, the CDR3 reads TGTGCCAGCAGTTTGTCGGCTAGCGGATACGGGGAGCTGTTTTTT.

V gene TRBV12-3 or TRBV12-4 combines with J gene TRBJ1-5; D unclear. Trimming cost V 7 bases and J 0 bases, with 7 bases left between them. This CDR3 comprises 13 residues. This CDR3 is CASTGNSNQPQHF. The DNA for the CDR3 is TGTGCCAGCACGGGGAATAGCAATCAGCCCCAGCATTTT.

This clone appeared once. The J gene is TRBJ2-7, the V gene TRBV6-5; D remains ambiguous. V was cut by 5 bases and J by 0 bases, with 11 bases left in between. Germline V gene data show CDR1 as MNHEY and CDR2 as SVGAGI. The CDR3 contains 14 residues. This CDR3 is CASSHPRSSYEQYF. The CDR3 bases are TGTGCCAGCAGTCATCCGCGGTCCTCCTACGAGCAGTACTTC.

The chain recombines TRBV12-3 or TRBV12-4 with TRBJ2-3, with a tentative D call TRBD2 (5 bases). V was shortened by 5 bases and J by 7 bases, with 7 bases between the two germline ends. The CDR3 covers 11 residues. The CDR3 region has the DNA TGTGCCAGCAGTAACGGGAATACGCAGTATTTT. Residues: CASSNGNTQYF.

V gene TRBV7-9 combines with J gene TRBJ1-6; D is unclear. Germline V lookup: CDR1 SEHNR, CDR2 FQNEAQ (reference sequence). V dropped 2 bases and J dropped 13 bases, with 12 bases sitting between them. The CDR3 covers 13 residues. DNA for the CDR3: TGTGCCAGCAGCTTATCAGAGAGGTCCCCCCTCCACTTT. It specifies CASSLSERSPLHF.

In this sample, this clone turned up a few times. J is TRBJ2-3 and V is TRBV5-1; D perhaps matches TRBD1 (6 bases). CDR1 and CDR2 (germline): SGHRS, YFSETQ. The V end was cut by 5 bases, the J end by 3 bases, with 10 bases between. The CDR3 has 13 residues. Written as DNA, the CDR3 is TGCGCCAGCAGGACAGGCGGAACAGATACGCAGTATTTT. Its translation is CASRTGGTDTQYF.

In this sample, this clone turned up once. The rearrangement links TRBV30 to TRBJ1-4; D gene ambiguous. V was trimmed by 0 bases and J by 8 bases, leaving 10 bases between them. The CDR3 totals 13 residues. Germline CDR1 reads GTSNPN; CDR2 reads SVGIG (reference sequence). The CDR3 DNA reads TGTGCCTGGAGTGTACTCTTAAGAGAAAAACTGTTTTTT. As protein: CAWSVLLREKLFF.